The 11 T cell receptor beta chains presented below share a single source sample, sequenced in a study of blood T cell repertoires in COVID-19. The assay was immunoSEQ multiplex PCR, and TCRdb's table has in-frame clones only and misses some. The table lists over 150,000 clones, 70% to 80% of them singletons. The sample consisted of PBMCs or T cells enriched from blood (not recorded which). These receptors were taken from a woman in her 50s who had recovered from COVID-19.

DNA of the CDR3: TGCGCCAGCTATGAGCACAATGAGCAGTTCTTC. Its protein product is CASYEHNEQFF. The chain employs TRBV5-1 and TRBJ2-1, with D uncertain. V was clipped by 7 bases and J by 5 bases, with 7 bases between them. The CDR3 has 11 amino acids. Germline V gene data show CDR1 as SGHRS and CDR2 as YFSETQ. Drawing the rest from reference TRBV5-1 and TRBJ2-1, the complete variable domain is KAGVTQTPRYLIKTRGQQVTLSCSPISGHRSVSWYQQTPGQGLQFLFEYFSETQRNKGNFPGRFSGRQFSNSRSEMNVSTLELGDSALYLCASYEHNEQFFGPGTRLTVL.

This rearrangement joins TRBV7-3 to TRBJ2-1; 11 bases match TRBD2. V was clipped by 2 bases and J by 6 bases; unmatched bases: 9. Germline V gene data show CDR1 as SGHTA and CDR2 as FQGTGA. The CDR3 extends over 17 amino acids. For the CDR3, the DNA is TGTGCCAGCAGCTTATTTGGCGGGACTAGCGGCACCAATGAGCAGTTCTTC. It is translated as CASSLFGGTSGTNEQFF.

The rearrangement links TRBV5-1 to TRBJ1-1, with D unresolved. This CDR3 has 15 residues. Germline CDR1 is SGHRS and CDR2 is YFSETQ. The V gene lost 0 bases and the J gene lost 4 bases, with 13 bases spanning the gap. The CDR3 sequence: CASSLEQRGVTEAFF. In DNA, the CDR3 is TGCGCCAGCAGCTTGGAACAGCGGGGTGTCACTGAAGCTTTCTTT.

This chain uses TRBV7-7 with TRBJ1-1, with a tentative D call TRBD1 (6 bases). Germline V CDR1 and CDR2: SSHAT, FNYEAQ (reference sequence). V gave up 2 bases and J gave up 6 bases, with 10 bases separating them. This CDR3 has 13 amino acids. The CDR3 is CASSLREGAEAFF. In DNA, the CDR3 is TGTGCCAGCAGCTTAAGGGAGGGGGCTGAAGCTTTCTTT. Based on the CDR3 plus reference TRBV7-7 and TRBJ1-1, the full variable domain is GAGVSQSPRYKVTKRGQDVTLRCDPISSHATLYWYQQALGQGPEFLTYFNYEAQPDKSGLPSDRFSAERPEGSISTLTIQRTEQRDSAMYRCASSLREGAEAFFGQGTRLTVV.

This chain links TRBV28 with TRBJ1-5; no clear D gene. The CDR3 is 12 residues long. Germline assignment: CDR1 MDHEN and CDR2 SYDVKM. With 6 bases removed from V and 6 bases from J, the gap between germline ends came to 9 bases. The CDR3 protein is CASRIPGQPQHF. In DNA, the CDR3 is TGTGCCAGCAGGATACCAGGTCAGCCCCAGCATTTT.

The chain joins TRBV10-3 to TRBJ2-5, with D possibly matching TRBD1 (6 bases). Trimming cost V 11 bases and J 5 bases, with 21 bases left between them. CDR3 length: 14 residues. The V gene's germline CDR1 is ENHRY and CDR2 SYGVKD. The CDR3 DNA is TGTGCCGTTGGGGGCGGAGAGCTCCGGGAGACCCAGTACTTC. Translating it yields CAVGGGELRETQYF.

This clone was observed a few times. The chain carries TRBV14 and TRBJ1-2; 10 nucleotides match TRBD1. The CDR3 is 15 residues long. Germline V CDR1 and CDR2: SGHDN, FVKESK. Trimming took 0 bases from V and 4 from J; bases not matched to a gene: 2. The CDR3 coding sequence is TGTGCCAGCAGCCAAGAGGGACAGGGGACCTATGGCTACACCTTC. Translation: CASSQEGQGTYGYTF.

The gene calls are TRBV5-6 and TRBJ1-1; possible D gene TRBD1, 5 bases. Trimming removed 1 base from V and 4 bases from J, with 8 bases in between. Looked up from germline, CDR1 is SGHDT and CDR2 is YYEEEE. This CDR3 comprises 13 residues. In nucleotides, the CDR3 is TGTGCCAGCAGCTTGTACCAGGGCACTGAAGCTTTCTTT. It translates to CASSLYQGTEAFF.

This clone occurred a few times. The chain carries TRBV9 and TRBJ2-3; 11 nucleotides align to TRBD2. The V segment lost 3 bases and the J segment 5 bases; nucleotides outside the gene matches: 17. CDR1 and CDR2 (germline): SGDLS, YYNGEE. CDR3 length: 19 residues. This chain's CDR3 is CASSAKPGGGLAALDTQYF. For the CDR3, the DNA is TGTGCCAGCAGCGCCAAACCCGGTGGGGGACTAGCGGCATTAGATACGCAGTATTTT.

V is TRBV9 and J is TRBJ2-6; TRBD1 matches at 7 bases. Germline V gene data show CDR1 as SGDLS and CDR2 as YYNGEE. Losses at the gene ends were 3 bases for V and 4 bases for J; bases not matched to a gene: 16. CDR3 size: 19 residues. DNA of the CDR3: TGTGCCAGCAGCGAGCCCAGTCGACAGGGTTTAGGAGGGGCCAACGTCCTGACTTTC. Amino acids: CASSEPSRQGLGGANVLTF. The full variable domain, its missing parts supplied by reference TRBV9 and TRBJ2-6, is DSGVTQTPKHLITATGQRVTLRCSPRSGDLSVYWYQQSLDQGLQFLIQYYNGEERAKGNILERFSAQQFPDLHSELNLSSLELGDSALYFCASSEPSRQGLGGANVLTFGAGSRLTVL.

The rearrangement joins TRBV5-4 to TRBJ2-7; 8 positions agree with TRBD1. Trimming removed 4 bases from V and 3 bases from J; junction bases left unmatched: 6. This CDR3 contains 14 residues. CDR1 SGHNT and CDR2 YYREEE come from the germline V gene (reference sequence). Written as DNA, the CDR3 is TGTGCCAGCAGCACCGGGACAGGAGACTACGAGCAGTACTTC. This codes for CASSTGTGDYEQYF.